The 21 T cell receptor beta chains given below trace back to one sample, sequenced in a study of vaccination and CD4 T cells after COVID-19. Sample treatment: roughly 10-day PBMC culture with coronavirus spike peptide pools or control peptides (ViraFEST assay). With the Oncomine TCR Beta short-read assay, DNA from cultured CD4+ T cells was sequenced. In TCRdb, the PCR reads were re-called with MiXCR into one record per CDR3 protein. Of some 21,000 distinct CDR3 sequences in the sample, about 44% were seen once. These receptors are not linked to any known antigen. Sequencing used CD4+ T cells from blood, cultured in vitro, obtained before SARS-CoV-2 vaccination. These receptors came from a human donor who had recovered from COVID-19.

This chain links TRBV27 with TRBJ2-6; perhaps TRBD1 as D (6 bases). This CDR3 is built from 15 residues. The ends were cut back, 6 bases at V and 2 bases at J, with 11 bases in the middle. Germline-derived CDR1 and CDR2 are MNHEY and SMNVEV (reference sequence). For the CDR3, the DNA is TGTGCCAGCAGACCCAGGGGTACTGGGGCCAACGTCCTGACTTTC. It yields the protein CASRPRGTGANVLTF. Complete variable domain (other parts from reference TRBV27 and TRBJ2-6): EAQVTQNPRYLITVTGKKLTVTCSQNMNHEYMSWYRQDPGLGLRQIYYSMNVEVTDKGDVPEGYKVSRKEKRNFPLILESPSPNQTSLYFCASRPRGTGANVLTFGAGSRLTVL.

The table lists this clonotype with a few counts. The chain links TRBV10-1 to TRBJ2-7; 9 bases align to TRBD1. Trimming cost V 8 bases and J 3 bases; bases outside gene matches: 5. The germline V gene has CDR1 WNHNN and CDR2 SYGVQD (reference sequence). The CDR3 runs to 13 residues. The CDR3 protein is CASSADRGYEQYF. DNA of the CDR3: TGCGCCAGCTCGGCGGACAGGGGCTACGAGCAGTACTTC.

The genes are TRBV6-5 and TRBJ2-3, with unresolved D. Trimming took 2 bases from V and 0 from J, leaving 6 bases between them. The CDR3 runs to 14 residues. Germline lookup yields CDR1 MNHEY and CDR2 SVGAGI. The CDR3 region is CASSYEASTDTQYF. CDR3 nucleotides: TGTGCCAGCAGTTACGAGGCGAGCACAGATACGCAGTATTTT.

This clonotype was detected a few times. The chain couples TRBV20-1 to TRBJ1-5, with D unclear. Germline CDR1 and CDR2: DFQATT and SNEGSKA (reference sequence). Between the trimmed V and J ends, which lost 3 bases and 6 bases, there was a span of 9 bases. The CDR3 covers 12 residues. CDR3 amino acids: CSARVGSQPQHF. The CDR3 DNA sequence: TGCAGTGCTAGGGTAGGAAGTCAGCCCCAGCATTTT.

This clonotype was recorded once. The V and J genes are TRBV6-5 and TRBJ2-4; 7 nucleotides line up with TRBD2. The CDR3 has 15 residues. Germline V gene lookup returns CDR1 MNHEY and CDR2 SVGAGI. The V gene end was trimmed by 2 bases and the J gene end by 3 bases; junction bases not matched to a gene: 4. For the CDR3, the DNA is TGTGCCAGCAGTTACCCGGGGGAGGGCAAAAACATTCAGTACTTC. Encoded protein: CASSYPGEGKNIQYF.

The genes are TRBV20-1 and TRBJ2-5; D uncertain. The CDR3 extends over 13 amino acids. Trimming shortened V by 3 bases and J by 4 bases, and 12 bases separated the two germline ends. CDR1 is DFQATT and CDR2 is SNEGSKA in the germline V gene (reference sequence). CDR3 loop: CSASPAIGETQYF. The CDR3 bases are TGCAGTGCTAGCCCAGCCATCGGAGAGACCCAGTACTTC.

The table lists this clonotype with a few counts. The chain is built from TRBV6-2 or TRBV6-3 and TRBJ2-5, with D unresolved. Germline V gene data show CDR1 as MNHEY and CDR2 as SVGEGT. This CDR3 contains 13 residues. V lost 3 bases and J lost 2, with 7 bases in between. The DNA for the CDR3 is TGTGCCAGCAGTTATGGCAGACAAGAGACCCAGTACTTC. This codes for CASSYGRQETQYF.

This chain links TRBV29-1 with TRBJ1-2; D perhaps matches TRBD1 (5 bases). V lost 4 bases and J lost 4, with 16 bases in between. There are 14 residues in the CDR3. CDR1 is SQVTM, CDR2 ANQGSEA, per germline. The CDR3 sequence is CSVVGGGRGYGYTF. The CDR3 nucleotides are TGCAGCGTTGTTGGTGGGGGTCGGGGCTATGGCTACACCTTC.

This clonotype has only a few counts. The rearrangement joins TRBV7-3 to TRBJ2-7, with TRBD1 matching 10 bases. This CDR3 contains 16 residues. Germline-derived CDR1 and CDR2 are SGHTA and FQGTGA. With 5 bases clipped from V and 5 bases from J, the junction kept 12 bases outside the gene matches. In DNA, the CDR3 is TGTGCCAGCAGCCCTTACTCCGGGACAGGGGTGCACGAGCAGTACTTC. Protein sequence: CASSPYSGTGVHEQYF.

The J gene is TRBJ2-2, the V gene TRBV28; tentatively, D is TRBD1 (5 bases). The CDR3 consists of 15 residues. Germline lookup yields CDR1 MDHEN and CDR2 SYDVKM. V lost 6 bases and J lost 6, with 17 bases in between. The DNA for the CDR3 is TGTGCCAGCAGCATGGGCGGCAGGGTGGCCGGGGAGCTGTTTTTT. It is translated as CASSMGGRVAGELFF.

The chain couples TRBV6-1 to TRBJ2-7; 9 bases align to TRBD1. In germline, CDR1 is MNHNS, CDR2 SASEGT. Trimming cost V 6 bases and J 2 bases; bases outside gene matches: 5. The CDR3 runs 14 residues. The CDR3 loop reads CASRDRGPTYEQYF. In DNA form, the CDR3 reads TGTGCCAGCAGGGACAGGGGACCCACCTACGAGCAGTACTTC.

The V call is TRBV19, the J call TRBJ2-2; either TRBD1 or TRBD2 may fit D (5 bases each). The germline gives CDR1 LNHDA, CDR2 SQIVND (reference sequence). This CDR3 has 16 amino acids. V shed 6 bases and J shed 0 bases, with 14 bases lying between them. The CDR3 region is CASSFHRGANTGELFF. CDR3 bases: TGTGCCAGTAGCTTCCACCGGGGCGCGAACACCGGGGAGCTGTTTTTT.

This clonotype occurred a few times. The V gene is TRBV28, the J gene TRBJ2-7, with unresolved D. Germline V CDR1 and CDR2: MDHEN, SYDVKM. The V end was cut by 5 bases, the J end by 2 bases, with 19 bases between. CDR3 length equals 16 residues. The CDR3 nucleotides read TGTGCCAGCAGTCCTACCCTAAATCTTAATACCTACGAGCAGTACTTC. It translates to CASSPTLNLNTYEQYF.

The rearrangement links TRBV7-3 to TRBJ2-2; D gene uncertain. This CDR3 has 12 residues. Trimming cost V 2 bases and J 6 bases, with 4 bases left between them. CDR1 SGHTA and CDR2 FQGTGA come from the germline V gene. The CDR3 coding sequence is TGTGCCAGCAGCTTAGGGGCCGGGGAGCTGTTTTTT. Translation: CASSLGAGELFF.

The gene calls are TRBV7-2 and TRBJ1-1; tentatively, D is TRBD1 (5 bases). V dropped 7 bases and J dropped 3 bases, with 18 bases sitting between them. The CDR3 is 15 amino acids. Germline CDR1 SGHTA, CDR2 FQGNSA. CDR3 protein: CASKLRAGGDTEAFF. The CDR3 coding sequence is TGTGCCAGCAAACTTAGAGCGGGGGGGGACACTGAAGCTTTCTTT.

This clonotype has only a few counts. The CDR3: CASTLGQDNSPLHF. Written as DNA, the CDR3 is TGTGCCAGCACCCTGGGACAGGATAATTCACCCCTCCACTTT. The V call is TRBV6-1, the J call TRBJ1-6, with TRBD1 identical over 8 bases. The V gene's germline CDR1 is MNHNS and CDR2 SASEGT. The length of the CDR3 is 14 residues. Germline trimming cut 7 bases from V and 5 bases from J; bases unmatched to any gene: 4.

A few counts support this clonotype. The chain employs TRBV6-5 and TRBJ1-2, with D uncertain. Trimming took off 2 bases at V and 8 bases at J, with 9 bases between the two ends. CDR3 length: 12 amino acids. From germline, CDR1 is MNHEY and CDR2 SVGAGI. CDR3 DNA sequence: TGTGCCAGCAGTTACAACGGGAAGGGCTACACCTTC. Translated, it gives CASSYNGKGYTF.

This clonotype was seen more than once but under ten times. The chain uses TRBV10-1 and TRBJ1-1; D is undetermined. The germline V and J ends were trimmed by 0 bases and 5 bases, with 7 bases remaining between them. The CDR3 length is 13 residues. The germline V gene encodes CDR1 WNHNN and CDR2 SYGVQD (reference sequence). The CDR3 region has the DNA TGCGCCAGCAGTGAGTCACTGGGAACTGAAGCTTTCTTT. Translation gives CASSESLGTEAFF.

V usage is TRBV28 and J usage is TRBJ2-3; no firm D call. Trimming cost V 6 bases and J 1 base, with 8 bases left between them. The CDR3 runs to 13 residues. Germline assignment: CDR1 MDHEN and CDR2 SYDVKM. DNA for the CDR3: TGTGCCAGCAGCCAGCCCCGCACAGATACGCAGTATTTT. Amino acid sequence: CASSQPRTDTQYF.

The rearrangement uses TRBV7-9 and TRBJ2-2, with D unclear. This CDR3 region has 13 residues. Germline CDR1 and CDR2: SEHNR and FQNEAQ (reference sequence). Between the trimmed V and J ends, which lost 2 bases and 5 bases, there was a span of 6 bases. CDR3 amino acids: CASSLWDTGELFF. CDR3 DNA sequence: TGTGCCAGCAGCTTATGGGATACCGGGGAGCTGTTTTTT.

The chain employs TRBV6-1 and TRBJ1-2; D gene ambiguous. Trimming removed 3 bases at V and 4 bases at J, with 12 bases between. Germline V CDR1 and CDR2: MNHNS, SASEGT. The CDR3 runs to 14 residues. The CDR3 DNA reads TGTGCCAGCAGTGACAAGCCCAAGAGCTATGGCTACACCTTC. Protein sequence: CASSDKPKSYGYTF.